This T cell receptor (beta chain) was captured in a study of cytomegalovirus exposure and HLA in healthy donors. Findings and limits, study-wide: Investigators reported over 150 TCR beta chains as tied to cytomegalovirus.

The CDR3 is 15 residues long. The V end lost 8 bases, the J end lost 3 bases, and 18 bases lay between the germline ends. Germline V gene lookup returns CDR1 MNHNS and CDR2 SASEGT. Vbeta (60) and Jbeta (13) primers were used in the PCR. Method: immunoSEQ multiplex PCR; TCRdb's copy keeps in-frame clones and lacks some. The profile shows 90,000 to 110,000 clones, around 76% of them singletons. Comment on this clone: Its antigen remains unknown.

This chain connects TRBV6-1 to TRBJ2-3; D is perhaps TRBD2 (6 bases). Material for sequencing was PBMCs. The TCR comes from a man aged 35 to 55 in good health and CMV-seropositive. CDR3 in amino acids: CASSKERTNTDTQYF. CDR3 sequence (DNA): TGTGCCAGCTCAAAGGAAAGGACTAATACAGATACGCAGTATTTT.